The clone carrying this T cell receptor (beta chain) was observed a few times. Its cognate antigen is unknown. Researchers attached unique molecular identifiers to individual cDNA molecules. TCRdb reanalysed the 5' RACE reads using MiXCR and keeps one entry per CDR3 protein. The top ten hold 5.5% of the sample, which has tens of thousands of distinct CDR3 sequences, about 15% seen once. This sample was taken from a study of early T cells in non-severe SARS-CoV-2 infection. Study-level background: Unpaired chains resulted from sequencing bulk RNA of unsorted whole blood. Regarding the study as a whole: A preference for anti-spike CD8 responses marked VDJdb matching, which missed private and CD4 specificities.

The sequence was collected from an adult who was a healthcare worker with PCR-confirmed SARS-CoV-2 infection or an uninfected control (not recorded which). Sequenced input: whole blood.

CDR3 nucleotides: TGTGCCACCGTCTGGACAGGGAGGGACGAGCAGTACTTC. It yields the protein CATVWTGRDEQYF. The chain is built from TRBV27 and TRBJ2-7; D is perhaps TRBD1 (8 bases). Germline-derived CDR1 and CDR2 are MNHEY and SMNVEV (reference sequence). V was cut by 10 bases and J by 5 bases, with 18 bases left in between. The CDR3 totals 13 residues.